This T cell receptor beta chain was captured in a study of regulatory T cells in long-lasting Graves disease (dated by TCRdb to the early 2020s). About the full investigation: Patients with newly diagnosed Graves' disease had been on antithyroid drugs for under 3 months. TCR sequencing covered some 13 persistent and roughly 20 newly diagnosed Graves' disease patients, around 35 samples in total. Patients with persistent Graves' disease were compared with patients with newly diagnosed Graves' disease using TCR sequencing and RNA sequencing of peripheral blood. The study was registered as a clinical trial and conducted in China. General conclusions and limits of the study: Persistent Graves' disease patients showed lower TCR Shannon entropy and fewer highly expanded clones than newly diagnosed patients, suggesting clonal expansion. The small sample size was acknowledged by the authors as a limitation that may reduce accuracy. Because the primary lesion, thyroid tissue, could not be accessed, the study looked at peripheral blood alone. Sequencing and analysis were limited to the TCR beta chain. Preferential use of TRBV28, TRBJ1-2 and TRBJ2-5 was observed in persistent disease, whereas TRBV20-1 and TRBJ2-1 were favored in newly diagnosed disease. A larger number of public clonotypes was shared among persistent patients (around 3,000) than among newly diagnosed patients (roughly 980).

The time point label, as the study defines it: newly diagnosed GD, antithyroid drugs for less than 3 months. RNA was extracted from PBMCs in TRIzol for both TCR sequencing and RNA sequencing. Graves' disease was diagnosed according to American Thyroid Association guidelines. Patients were recruited from an endocrinology department in Xi'an, China. Each patient gave 7.5 to 10 milliliters of peripheral blood, collected in an EDTA anticoagulant tube. PBMCs were isolated by Ficoll Paque Plus density gradient separation without further T cell sorting. An Agilent 2100 Bioanalyzer and agarose gel were used to check RNA quality, and a NanoDrop 2000 was used to measure RNA concentration. The germline V gene supplies CDR1 MNHNS and CDR2 SASEGT. V drops 6 bases and J drops 7 bases, leaving 19 bases in between. Reading from cysteine to phenylalanine, the CDR3 counts 15 amino acids. Left in the record is the CDR3 DNA by itself, 45 bases read in frame from the first base.

Libraries came from multiplex PCR. Sequencing was performed on an Illumina HiSeq 4000. iRepertoire HTBI primers and Arm-PCR amplification of CDR3 regions were used to construct TCR beta libraries. Before sequencing, the PCR products went through gel purification. From the authors' description of their analysis: Gene usage analysis of CDR3 amino acid clonotypes relied on the roughly 67 TRBV and over 13 TRBJ segments identified across samples. Filtered high-quality paired reads were merged into contigs using COPE and FqMerger. Contigs were aligned with BLAST to IMGT TRBV, TRBD and TRBJ reference genes, and CDR3 was defined per IMGT. Any clonotype with a frequency above 0.1% was classified as a highly expanded clone. Repertoire diversity was measured by Shannon entropy, and V-J evenness by the Gini coefficient. Public clonotypes were defined as clonotypes shared by more than one individual. TCRdb ran its own pipeline on the public reads, namely fastp trimming at Q25 and MiXCR clone calling, and kept in-frame beta chains. CDR3 protein duplicates are merged, each entry listing the most common genes and DNA. The V and J calls were determined by TCRdb, not by the authors. The table for this sample lists 350,000 to 400,000 distinct CDR3 sequences; around 15% of them were counted only once. The ten top clones hold roughly 20% of the sample.

This clonotype was detected a few times. Its antigen has not been determined. No quality values exist for individual bases; no much larger clone is one base distant. This receptor was identified in a female donor with Graves disease. The sequences come from peripheral blood mononuclear cells (PBMCs), collected at new diagnosis, from a patient treated with antithyroid drugs. The rearranged segments are TRBV6-1 and TRBJ1-5, with a weak D call of TRBD1 (6 bases match). The encoded CDR3 is CASRLIDTGYQPQHF. The bases read TGTGCCAGCAGATTGATAGATACAGGGTACCAGCCCCAGCATTTT.